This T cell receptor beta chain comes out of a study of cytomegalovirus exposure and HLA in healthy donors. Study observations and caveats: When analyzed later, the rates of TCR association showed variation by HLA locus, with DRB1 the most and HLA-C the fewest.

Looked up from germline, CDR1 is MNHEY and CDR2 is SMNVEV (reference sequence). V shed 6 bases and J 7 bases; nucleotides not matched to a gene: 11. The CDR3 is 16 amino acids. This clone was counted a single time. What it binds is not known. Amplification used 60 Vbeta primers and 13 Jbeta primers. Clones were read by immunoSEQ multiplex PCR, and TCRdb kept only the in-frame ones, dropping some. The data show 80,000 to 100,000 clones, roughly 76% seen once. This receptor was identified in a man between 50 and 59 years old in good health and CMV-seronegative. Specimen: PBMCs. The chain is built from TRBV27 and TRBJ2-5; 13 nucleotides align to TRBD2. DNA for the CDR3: TGTGCCAGCAGGAGAGGACTAGCGGGGGCCGAGGGGACCCAGTACTTC. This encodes CASRRGLAGAEGTQYF.